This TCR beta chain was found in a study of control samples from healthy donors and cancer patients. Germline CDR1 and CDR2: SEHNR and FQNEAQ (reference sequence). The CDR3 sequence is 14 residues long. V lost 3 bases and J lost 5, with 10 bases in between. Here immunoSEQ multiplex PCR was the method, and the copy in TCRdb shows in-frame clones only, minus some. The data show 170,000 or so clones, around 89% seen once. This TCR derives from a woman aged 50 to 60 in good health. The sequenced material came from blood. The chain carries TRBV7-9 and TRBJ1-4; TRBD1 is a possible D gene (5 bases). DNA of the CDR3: TGTGCCAGCAGCTTCAGGGAAGTCAATGAAAAACTGTTTTTT. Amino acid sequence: CASSFREVNEKLFF.